One sample yielded the 4 T cell receptor beta chains listed below, sequenced in a study of OX40 agonist ivuxolimab in advanced cancers. Sequencing was performed with immunoSEQ multiplex PCR; in TCRdb, only in-frame clones are kept and a portion is missing. Among approximately 99,000 clones listed, approximately 90% were seen once. The sequencing here drew on CD4+ or CD8+ T cells sorted from blood, taken in a trial of the OX40 agonist ivuxolimab. The source of these receptors is an adult with an advanced solid tumor such as melanoma, head and neck, liver or kidney cancer.

This chain uses TRBV7-8 with TRBJ1-2; TRBD1 might be the D (6 bases). The CDR3 has 14 residues. V lost 0 bases and J 4 bases, leaving 9 bases between the germline ends. Germline V lookup: CDR1 SGHVS, CDR2 FQNEAQ. DNA of the CDR3: TGTGCCAGCAGCTTAGCTGGGGGCCTCTATGGCTACACCTTC. Its protein is CASSLAGGLYGYTF.

This sequence joins TRBV9 and TRBJ1-2; D is unresolved. The germline CDR1 and CDR2 sequences are SGDLS and YYNGEE. This CDR3 comprises 14 residues. V dropped 0 bases and J dropped 4 bases, with 10 bases sitting between them. The CDR3 bases are TGTGCCAGCAGCGTAGGTAACAGTCCCTATGGCTACACCTTC. Translating gives CASSVGNSPYGYTF.

The chain employs TRBV6-1 and TRBJ2-2, with TRBD1 matching over 7 bases. Germline V gives CDR1 MNHNS, CDR2 SASEGT. Losses at the gene ends were 2 bases for V and 5 bases for J; bases not matched to a gene: 2. This CDR3 region has 14 residues. The CDR3 loop is CASSELRGTGELFF. The CDR3 nucleotides are TGTGCCAGCAGTGAACTCAGGGGGACCGGGGAGCTGTTTTTT.

V is TRBV23-1 and J is TRBJ2-7, with 13 nucleotides matching TRBD2. TRBV23-1 is sorted into the ORF group, with uncertain function. Trimming at V came to 5 bases and at J to 5 bases, leaving 6 bases not matched to a gene. The CDR3 length is 15 residues. The CDR3 DNA reads as TGCGCCAGCAGTAAAGCCGGGACTAGCGGGGACGAGCAGTACTTC. This encodes CASSKAGTSGDEQYF.